This T cell receptor beta chain was captured in a study of T cell repertoires in cytomegalovirus infection. About the research overall: CMV infection plus the matching HLA type was flagged by public TCR beta signatures.

J gave up 12 bases and V 5 bases, and 2 bases lay outside the gene matches. There are 11 residues in the CDR3. Germline loops: CDR1 SGHTA, CDR2 FQGTGA. Study-level results: Cumulated frequencies of public TCR beta families served to identify carriers of CMV plus the relevant HLA. CMV-specific HLA-C-restricted TCR beta clonotypes dominated the ex vivo response.

In its sample, this clonotype was seen many times. Its antigen is not identified. TCRdb re-called the reads with MiXCR, one entry per CDR3 protein. The table includes tens of thousands of distinct CDR3 sequences, under 5% detected once. V and J are TRBV7-3 and TRBJ2-1; TRBD2 aligns across 9 bases. The receptor comes from a human donor in good health (CMV status not recorded). Some clones in this sample may be carry-over from other donors' samples. Sequences were obtained from PBMCs. The CDR3 loop is CASSRGGAQFF. DNA of the CDR3: TGTGCCAGCAGCCGCGGGGGGGCGCAGTTCTTC.